These 3 T cell receptor beta chains originate from one sample sequenced in a study of cytomegalovirus exposure and HLA in healthy donors. The study ran its PCR with 60 Vbeta and 13 Jbeta primers. Assay: immunoSEQ multiplex PCR; the TCRdb copy retains only in-frame clones and omits some. The data show roughly 100,000 clones, 83% seen once. Sequencing was performed on PBMCs. These TCRs come from a young man in good health and CMV-seronegative.

The chain is built from TRBV28 and TRBJ2-5, with 9 bases lining up with TRBD2. V lost 7 bases and J lost 4; bases outside the gene matches: 13. This CDR3 spans 16 amino acids. From germline, CDR1 is MDHEN and CDR2 SYDVKM. CDR3 in DNA: TGTGCCAGCAATAGCGGGAGTAAAGGGATGCTAGAGACCCAGTACTTC. Protein sequence: CASNSGSKGMLETQYF.

CDR3 amino acids: CASSPSGLVDYEQYF. Written as DNA, the CDR3 is TGTGCCAGCAGTCCCTCGGGACTAGTGGACTACGAGCAGTACTTC. This chain joins TRBV2 and TRBJ2-7; 8 bases agree with TRBD2. Germline V lookup: CDR1 SNHLY, CDR2 FYNNEI. The CDR3 is made up of 15 amino acids. Trimming cost V 5 bases and J 3 bases; bases outside gene matches: 9.

This chain joins TRBV19 and TRBJ2-1; TRBD2 agrees at 7 bases. CDR1 and CDR2 from the germline V gene are LNHDA and SQIVND (reference sequence). The CDR3 has 14 residues. The ends lost 6 bases at V and 0 bases at J; junction bases unmatched: 2. CDR3 nucleotide sequence: TGTGCCAGTAGGGGGGACTACTCCTACAATGAGCAGTTCTTC. This sequence encodes CASRGDYSYNEQFF.